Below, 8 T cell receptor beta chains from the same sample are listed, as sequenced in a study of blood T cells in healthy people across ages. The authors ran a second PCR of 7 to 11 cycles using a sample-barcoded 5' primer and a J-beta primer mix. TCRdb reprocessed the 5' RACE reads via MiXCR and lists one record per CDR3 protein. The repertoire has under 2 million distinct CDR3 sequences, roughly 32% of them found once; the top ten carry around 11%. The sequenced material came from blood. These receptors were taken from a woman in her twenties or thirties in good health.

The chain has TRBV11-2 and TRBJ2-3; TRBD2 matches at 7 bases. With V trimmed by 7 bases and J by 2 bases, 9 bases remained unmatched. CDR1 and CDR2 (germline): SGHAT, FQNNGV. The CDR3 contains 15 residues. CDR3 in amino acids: CASKQAGPYTDTQYF. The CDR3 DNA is TGTGCCAGCAAACAAGCGGGACCGTACACAGATACGCAGTATTTT.

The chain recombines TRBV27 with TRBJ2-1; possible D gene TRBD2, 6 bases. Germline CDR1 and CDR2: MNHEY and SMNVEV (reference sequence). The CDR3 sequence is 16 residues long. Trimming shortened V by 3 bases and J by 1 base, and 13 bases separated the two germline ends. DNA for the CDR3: TGTGCCAGCAGTTTCGACACGGGAGCGTCCTACAATGAGCAGTTCTTC. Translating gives CASSFDTGASYNEQFF.

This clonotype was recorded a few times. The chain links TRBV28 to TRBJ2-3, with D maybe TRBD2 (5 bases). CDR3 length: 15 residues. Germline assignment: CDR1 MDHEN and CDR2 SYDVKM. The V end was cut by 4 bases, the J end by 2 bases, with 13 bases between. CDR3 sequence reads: CASSSSGEYTDTQYF. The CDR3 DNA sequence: TGTGCCAGCAGTTCCTCCGGGGAATACACAGATACGCAGTATTTT.

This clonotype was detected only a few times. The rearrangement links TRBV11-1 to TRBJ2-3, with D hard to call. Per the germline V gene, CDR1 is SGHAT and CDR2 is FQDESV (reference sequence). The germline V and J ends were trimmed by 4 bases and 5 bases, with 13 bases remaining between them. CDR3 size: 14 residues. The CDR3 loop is CASSSPAAGDTQYF. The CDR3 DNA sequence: TGTGCCAGCAGCTCCCCGGCAGCTGGAGATACGCAGTATTTT.

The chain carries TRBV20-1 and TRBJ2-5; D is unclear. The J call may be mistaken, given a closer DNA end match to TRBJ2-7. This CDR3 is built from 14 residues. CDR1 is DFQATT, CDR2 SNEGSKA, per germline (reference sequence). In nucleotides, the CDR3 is TGCAGTGCTAGAGATAGAATTACGAACGACGAGCAGTACTTC. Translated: CSARDRITNDEQYF.

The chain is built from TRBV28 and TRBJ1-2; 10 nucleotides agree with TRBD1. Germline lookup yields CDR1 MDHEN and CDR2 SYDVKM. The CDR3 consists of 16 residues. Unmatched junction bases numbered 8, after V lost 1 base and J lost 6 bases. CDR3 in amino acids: CASSLFPGQGSDGYTF. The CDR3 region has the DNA TGTGCCAGCAGTTTATTCCCGGGACAGGGGTCCGATGGCTACACCTTC.

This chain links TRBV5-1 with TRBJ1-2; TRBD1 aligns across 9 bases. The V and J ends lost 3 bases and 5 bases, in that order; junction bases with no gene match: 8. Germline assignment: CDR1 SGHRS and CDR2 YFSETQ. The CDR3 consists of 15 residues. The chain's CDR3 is CASSSDLQGAYGYTF. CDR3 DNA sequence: TGCGCCAGCAGCTCGGACCTACAGGGGGCTTATGGCTACACCTTC.

CDR3 sequence (DNA): TGTGCCAGCACTCTAAGCGGACTAATGGGCAATGAGCAGTTCTTC. Amino acid sequence: CASTLSGLMGNEQFF. The chain combines TRBV11-2 with TRBJ2-1; the D gene is possibly TRBD2 (6 bases). Germline assignment: CDR1 SGHAT and CDR2 FQNNGV. This CDR3 region has 15 residues. The germline V and J ends were trimmed by 7 bases and 6 bases, with 19 bases remaining between them.